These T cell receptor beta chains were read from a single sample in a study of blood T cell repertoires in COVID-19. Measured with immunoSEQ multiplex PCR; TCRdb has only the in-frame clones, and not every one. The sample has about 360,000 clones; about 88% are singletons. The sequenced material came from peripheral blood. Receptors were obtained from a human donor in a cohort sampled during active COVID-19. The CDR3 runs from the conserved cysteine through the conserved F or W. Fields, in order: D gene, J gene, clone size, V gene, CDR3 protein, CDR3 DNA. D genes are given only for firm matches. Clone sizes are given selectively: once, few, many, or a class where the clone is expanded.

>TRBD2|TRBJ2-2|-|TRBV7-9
CASSLGSGGMNTGELFF
TGTGCCAGCAGCTTAGGGAGCGGGGGCATGAACACCGGGGAGCTGTTTTTT
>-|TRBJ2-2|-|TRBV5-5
CASSLGRVTGELFF
TGTGCCAGCAGCCTGGGTCGGGTCACCGGGGAGCTGTTTTTT
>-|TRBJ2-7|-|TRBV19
CASSMRDRPYEQYF
TGTGCCAGTAGTATGCGGGACAGACCCTACGAGCAGTACTTC
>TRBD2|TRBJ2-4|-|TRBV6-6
CASRATSGRDKNIQYF
TGTGCCAGCAGAGCGACTAGCGGGAGGGACAAAAACATTCAGTACTTC
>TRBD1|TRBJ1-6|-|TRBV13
CASSLGRQGANSPLHF
TGTGCCAGCAGCTTAGGGCGACAGGGGGCTAATTCACCCCTCCACTTT
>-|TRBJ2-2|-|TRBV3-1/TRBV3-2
CASSQGYGDNAGELFF
TGTGCCAGCAGCCAAGGGTACGGAGATAACGCCGGGGAGCTGTTTTTT
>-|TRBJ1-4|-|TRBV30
CAWRATANEKLFF
TGTGCCTGGAGGGCCACAGCTAATGAAAAACTGTTTTTT
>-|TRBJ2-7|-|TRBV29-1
CSVEVADYEQYF
TGCAGCGTTGAAGTAGCGGACTACGAGCAGTACTTC
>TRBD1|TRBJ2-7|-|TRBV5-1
CASSRKGQGPTYEQYF
TGCGCCAGCAGCCGGAAAGGACAGGGACCGACCTACGAGCAGTACTTC
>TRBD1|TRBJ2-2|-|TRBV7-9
CASSPWTGSGELFF
TGTGCCAGCAGCCCCTGGACAGGGTCTGGGGAGCTGTTTTTT
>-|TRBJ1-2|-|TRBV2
CASSVDRRGYGYTF
TGTGCCAGCAGTGTGGATAGGAGGGGCTATGGCTACACCTTC
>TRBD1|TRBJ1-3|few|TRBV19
CASTTGWENTIYF
TGTGCCAGTACGACAGGGTGGGAAAACACCATATATTTT
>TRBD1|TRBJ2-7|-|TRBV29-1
CSVTGVGYEQYF
TGCAGCGTGACAGGGGTTGGTTACGAGCAGTACTTC
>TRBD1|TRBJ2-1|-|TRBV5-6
CASSWLVGQLTYNEQFF
TGTGCCAGCAGCTGGCTCGTGGGACAGCTAACTTACAATGAGCAGTTCTTC
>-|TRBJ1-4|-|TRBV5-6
CASSLFGKDNRAANEKLFF
TGTGCCAGCAGCTTGTTCGGCAAGGACAACAGGGCGGCTAATGAAAAACTGTTTTTT
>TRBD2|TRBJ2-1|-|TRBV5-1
CASSPGGRDLLDNEQFF
TGCGCCAGCTCCCCGGGCGGGAGAGACCTCTTGGACAATGAGCAGTTCTTC
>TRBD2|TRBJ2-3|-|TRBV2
CASSGRGGLSTDTQYF
TGTGCCAGCAGTGGGAGGGGAGGGCTGAGCACAGATACGCAGTATTTT
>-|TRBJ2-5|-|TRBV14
CASSQERQGQETQYF
TGTGCCAGCAGCCAAGAAAGGCAGGGACAAGAGACCCAGTACTTC
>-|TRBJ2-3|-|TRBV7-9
CASSFSRARSLLLNTQYF
TGTGCCAGCAGCTTTTCCCGAGCCCGATCCCTCCTGTTAAATACGCAGTATTTT
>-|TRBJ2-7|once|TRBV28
CASSPTGIGSPYEQYF
TGTGCCAGCAGCCCCACAGGCATCGGTAGTCCCTACGAGCAGTACTTC
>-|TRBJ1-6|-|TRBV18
CASSPRKQALVDPNNSPLHF
TGTGCCAGCTCACCAAGAAAACAGGCTCTGGTCGATCCTAATAATTCACCCCTCCACTTT
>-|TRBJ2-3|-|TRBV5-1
CASLAERFTDTQYF
TGCGCCAGCCTGGCGGAACGGTTCACAGATACGCAGTATTTT
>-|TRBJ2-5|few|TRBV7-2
CASSLGRAAGQTQYF
TGTGCCAGCAGCTTAGGCAGGGCGGCGGGGCAGACCCAGTACTTC
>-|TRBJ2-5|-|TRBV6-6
CASSGTYPKVLEYF
TGTGCCAGCAGCGGGACATATCCTAAGGTATTGGAGTACTTC
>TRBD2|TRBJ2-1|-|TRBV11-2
CASSLSAGGPLNEQFF
TGTGCCAGCAGCTTATCTGCGGGAGGTCCCCTAAATGAGCAGTTCTTC
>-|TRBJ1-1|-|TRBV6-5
CASTLRVVNTEAFF
TGTGCCAGCACCCTTAGAGTGGTGAACACTGAAGCTTTCTTT
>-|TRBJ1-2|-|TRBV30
CAWSGDTSNYGYTF
TGTGCCTGGAGCGGGGACACTTCTAACTATGGCTACACCTTC
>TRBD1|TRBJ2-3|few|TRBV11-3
CASSSGQGADTQYF
TGTGCCAGCAGCTCCGGACAGGGGGCAGATACGCAGTATTTT
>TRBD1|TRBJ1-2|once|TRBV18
CASSPRRAGGTANYGYTF
TGTGCCAGCTCACCCCGTCGGGCAGGGGGTACTGCTAACTATGGCTACACCTTC
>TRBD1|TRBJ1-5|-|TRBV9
CASSATGQHNQPQHF
TGTGCCAGCAGCGCGACGGGACAGCACAATCAGCCCCAGCATTTT
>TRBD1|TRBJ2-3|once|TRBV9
CASSRTGSTDTQYF
TGTGCCAGCAGCCGGACAGGGAGCACAGATACGCAGTATTTT
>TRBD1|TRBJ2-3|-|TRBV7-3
CASSLQGQGTHTQYF
TGTGCCAGCAGCTTACAGGGACAGGGGACGCATACGCAGTATTTT
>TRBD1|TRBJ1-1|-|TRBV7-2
CASSSGQGGIMNTEAFF
TGTGCCAGCAGCTCAGGTCAGGGGGGAATAATGAACACTGAAGCTTTCTTT
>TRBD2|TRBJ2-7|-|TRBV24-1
CATSSGRGHEQYF
TGTGCCACCAGCAGCGGGAGAGGCCACGAGCAGTACTTC
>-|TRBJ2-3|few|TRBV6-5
CASNTDTQYF
TGTGCCAGTAATACAGATACGCAGTATTTT
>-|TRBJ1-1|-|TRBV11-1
CASSLRRMNTEAFF
TGTGCCAGCAGCTTAAGGCGGATGAACACTGAAGCTTTCTTT
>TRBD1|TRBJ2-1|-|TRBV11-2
CASSHRDRVAPYNEQFF
TGTGCCAGCAGCCACCGGGACAGGGTGGCCCCCTACAATGAGCAGTTCTTC
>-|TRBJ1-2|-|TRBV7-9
CASKNLVRPLYGYTF
TGTGCCAGCAAGAATCTGGTCAGGCCCCTCTATGGCTACACCTTC
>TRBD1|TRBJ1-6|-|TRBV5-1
CASSLYYGQGRNSPLHF
TGCGCCAGCAGCCTGTACTACGGACAGGGGAGGAATTCACCCCTCCACTTT
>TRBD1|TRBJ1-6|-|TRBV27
CASSLIWDRGPSSPLHF
TGTGCCAGCAGTTTAATTTGGGACAGGGGGCCCAGTTCACCCCTCCACTTT
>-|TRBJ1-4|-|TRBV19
CASSPLSGNEKLFF
TGTGCCAGTAGTCCTTTGTCGGGTAATGAAAAACTGTTTTTT
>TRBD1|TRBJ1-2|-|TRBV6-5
CASDQDRGWSGYTF
TGTGCCAGCGATCAGGACAGGGGGTGGAGTGGCTACACCTTC
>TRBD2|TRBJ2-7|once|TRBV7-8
CASSLGLAGGSDYEQYF
TGTGCCAGCAGTCTCGGACTAGCGGGAGGATCCGACTACGAGCAGTACTTC
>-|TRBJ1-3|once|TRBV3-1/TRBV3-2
CASSQPDREDTIYF
TGTGCCAGCAGCCAGCCCGACAGAGAAGACACCATATATTTT
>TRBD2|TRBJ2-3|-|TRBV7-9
CASSLLAGGGTDTQYF
TGTGCCAGCAGCTTATTAGCGGGAGGGGGCACAGATACGCAGTATTTT
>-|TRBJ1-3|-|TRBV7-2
CASSFKSGDGNTIYF
TGTGCCAGCAGCTTCAAATCAGGGGATGGAAACACCATATATTTT
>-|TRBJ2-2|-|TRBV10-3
CAISEGAGDTGELFF
TGTGCCATCAGTGAAGGAGCAGGGGACACCGGGGAGCTGTTTTTT